This T cell receptor beta chain was captured by sequencing in a study of blood T cell repertoires in COVID-19. For the study at large: Samples taken during acute and convalescent COVID-19 were collected in the United States, Italy and Spain.

Source study methods: Reference gene primers were amplified, and this amplification served to estimate nucleated cell counts. Sequencing was performed with immunoSEQ multiplex PCR; in TCRdb, only in-frame clones are kept and a portion is missing. V and J calls and clone size come straight from that table; D and trimming were deduced from the DNA. The table lists 150,000 to 200,000 clones, 86% of them singletons, with under 3.5% in the top ten. The V gene's germline CDR1 is MGHRA and CDR2 YSYEKL. Trimming removed 0 bases at V and 10 bases at J, with 13 bases between. The CDR3 consists of 14 residues. Sequencing was performed on peripheral blood. This chain joins TRBV4-1 and TRBJ2-1, with D possibly TRBD2 on 5 matching bases. This clonotype originated in a woman between 25 and 40 years old with active or convalescent COVID-19. The chain's CDR3 is CASSQDRVPGEQFF. CDR3 DNA sequence: TGCGCCAGCAGCCAAGATAGGGTGCCGGGAGAGCAGTTCTTC.